Below are 9 T cell receptor beta chains sequenced from a single sample in a study of cytomegalovirus exposure and HLA in healthy donors. The study ran its PCR with 60 Vbeta and 13 Jbeta primers. The protocol was immunoSEQ multiplex PCR, while the TCRdb copy is restricted to in-frame clones and leaves out a portion. In total, the table holds some 120,000 clones. The sample consisted of PBMCs. The receptors were sampled from a young man in good health and CMV-seronegative.

The chain uses TRBV5-1 and TRBJ2-5; 12 nucleotides align to TRBD1. Matching the DNA end better, TRBJ2-7 makes the J call doubtful. In germline, CDR1 is SGHRS, CDR2 YFSETQ. This CDR3 has 16 residues. In DNA form, the CDR3 reads TGCGCCAGCAGCCCCACCGTTGGGACAGGGGGCGCCGAGCAGTACTTC. The encoded protein is CASSPTVGTGGAEQYF.

The chain employs TRBV14 and TRBJ2-3, with 7 nucleotides matching TRBD1. V was pared by 1 base and J by 2 bases, with 3 bases of the junction left unmatched. CDR1 is SGHDN, CDR2 FVKESK, per germline. CDR3 length equals 15 residues. This CDR3 is CASSQGGTATDTQYF. The CDR3 DNA is TGTGCCAGCAGCCAAGGAGGGACAGCCACAGATACGCAGTATTTT.

V gene TRBV4-1 combines with J gene TRBJ1-2; possible D gene TRBD1, 6 bases. Germline V gives CDR1 MGHRA, CDR2 YSYEKL. The CDR3 is made up of 15 amino acids. Between the trimmed V and J ends, which lost 4 bases and 8 bases, there was a span of 20 bases. CDR3 region: CASSPGHGDNEGYTF. CDR3 bases: TGCGCCAGCAGCCCAGGCCACGGGGACAATGAAGGCTACACCTTC.

The V gene is TRBV7-3, the J gene TRBJ2-1; 8 bases are a match to TRBD2. Germline V CDR1 and CDR2: SGHTA, FQGTGA. The CDR3 covers 15 residues. With 7 bases clipped from V and 9 bases from J, the junction kept 14 bases outside the gene matches. CDR3 sequence: CASIRAGEAVGEQFF. The DNA for the CDR3 is TGTGCCAGCATCAGAGCGGGAGAGGCAGTGGGTGAGCAGTTCTTC. The full variable domain, its missing parts supplied by reference TRBV7-3 and TRBJ2-1, is GAGVSQTPSNKVTEKGKYVELRCDPISGHTALYWYRQSLGQGPEFLIYFQGTGAADDSGLPNDRFFAVRPEGSVSTLKIQRTERGDSAVYLCASIRAGEAVGEQFFGPGTRLTVL.

The chain links TRBV4-3 to TRBJ2-1, with D unresolved. The CDR3 spans 15 residues. From germline, CDR1 is LGHNA and CDR2 YSLEER. V shed 1 base and J shed 0 bases, with 7 bases lying between them. CDR3 in amino acids: CASSQGTSSYNEQFF. The CDR3 DNA reads TGCGCCAGCAGCCAAGGCACCAGCTCCTACAATGAGCAGTTCTTC.

V and J are TRBV5-6 and TRBJ2-3; D is possibly TRBD1 (5 bases). Germline V lookup: CDR1 SGHDT, CDR2 YYEEEE. There are 16 residues in the CDR3. V was trimmed by 2 bases and J by 0 bases, leaving 13 bases between them. As DNA, the CDR3 is TGTGCCAGCAGCTTACCGACAGAAACTAGCACAGATACGCAGTATTTT. This codes for CASSLPTETSTDTQYF.

The genes are TRBV6-1 and TRBJ1-2; weak D call: TRBD1 (6 bases). The CDR3 totals 14 residues. Germline V gives CDR1 MNHNS, CDR2 SASEGT. Trimming stripped 5 bases from V and 4 bases from J, with 14 bases between. CDR3 sequence: CASSNYQTGYGYTF. The CDR3 DNA reads TGTGCCAGCAGTAACTACCAGACAGGCTATGGCTACACCTTC.

The rearrangement uses TRBV30 and TRBJ2-7, with 9 bases that match TRBD2. With V trimmed by 1 base and J by 1 base, 14 bases remained unmatched. The CDR3 length is 18 residues. Germline V gene sequence: CDR1 GTSNPN, CDR2 SVGIG (reference sequence). CDR3 nucleotides: TGTGCCTGGAGTGGGACCCCGACTAGCGGTACTCTATCCTACGAGCAGTACTTC. Amino acid sequence: CAWSGTPTSGTLSYEQYF.

The chain has TRBV27 and TRBJ2-1; D may be TRBD2 (5 bases). CDR3 length: 15 residues. Germline assignment: CDR1 MNHEY and CDR2 SMNVEV (reference sequence). V lost 7 bases and J 4 bases, leaving 17 bases between the germline ends. CDR3 protein: CASNKRADLYNEQFF. Here the CDR3 DNA reads TGTGCCAGCAATAAGAGGGCGGACCTATACAATGAGCAGTTCTTC.